This is a list of T cell receptor beta chains from one sample in a study of post-analysis software for immune sequencing data. A single record per CDR3 protein comes from TCRdb applying MiXCR to the PCR reads. The data hold about 460,000 distinct CDR3 sequences, with around 40% observed a single time. Sequencing input: blood. All receptors derive from a girl between 10 and 17 years old with multiple sclerosis. Both conserved end residues are part of each CDR3. The D gene is left open where the match is weak. Clone sizes are given selectively: once, few, many, or a class where the clone is expanded.

size,D,J,V,CDR3,DNA
.,TRBD2,TRBJ2-7,TRBV2,CASTEALAANNEQYF,TGTGCCAGCACCGAAGCACTAGCGGCCAACAATGAGCAGTACTTC
.,.,TRBJ2-7,TRBV5-1,CASSSPDGAGEQYF,TGCGCCAGCAGCTCCCCCGACGGGGCGGGCGAGCAGTACTTC
.,.,TRBJ2-5,TRBV5-5,CASSLGHIQETQYF,TGTGCCAGCAGCTTGGGACACATTCAAGAGACCCAGTACTTC
.,TRBD1,TRBJ2-1,TRBV18,CASSSPGQVIGNEQFF,TGTGCCAGCTCATCTCCGGGACAGGTTATCGGCAATGAGCAGTTCTTC
once,.,TRBJ1-2,TRBV3-1,CASSQGLPNYGYTF,TGTGCCAGCAGCCAAGGCCTGCCTAACTATGGCTACACCTTC
.,.,TRBJ1-6,TRBV25-1,CACSGSGSSPLHF,TGTGCCTGCAGTGGATCAGGGAGCTCACCCCTCCACTTT
.,TRBD1,TRBJ2-5,TRBV20-1,CSARDSSGGWETQYF,TGCAGTGCTAGAGATTCTTCAGGGGGCTGGGAGACCCAGTACTTC
.,.,TRBJ2-1,TRBV29-1,CSVEALAAVYNEQFF,TGCAGCGTTGAAGCACTAGCAGCAGTCTACAATGAGCAGTTCTTC
few,.,TRBJ2-6,TRBV6-2/TRBV6-3,CASSLISGANVLTF,TGTGCCAGCAGTTTGATATCCGGGGCCAACGTCCTGACTTTC
.,.,TRBJ1-4,TRBV7-2,CASSPTGTSEKLFF,TGTGCCAGCAGTCCCACAGGGACGAGTGAAAAACTGTTTTTT
.,.,TRBJ2-7,TRBV4-2,CASSPSIDTGAIEQYF,TGTGCCAGCAGCCCCAGTATTGATACCGGGGCCATAGAGCAGTACTTC
.,TRBD1,TRBJ2-7,TRBV25-1,CASSGWDRSYEQYF,TGTGCCAGCAGCGGCTGGGACAGGTCCTACGAGCAGTACTTC
.,.,TRBJ2-5,TRBV12-3/TRBV12-4,CASSLGRNRVAQYF,TGTGCCAGCAGTTTAGGACGGAATAGGGTCGCCCAGTACTTC
.,.,TRBJ2-1,TRBV27,CASSLEGLSSYNEQFF,TGTGCCAGCAGTTTAGAGGGGTTAAGCTCCTACAATGAGCAGTTCTTC
.,.,TRBJ2-3,TRBV5-1,CASSRLVESPDTQYF,TGCGCCAGCAGCCGACTAGTCGAGTCCCCAGATACGCAGTATTTT
.,.,TRBJ2-1,TRBV2,CARSGERHSYNEQFF,TGTGCCAGATCAGGGGAGCGCCACTCCTACAATGAGCAGTTCTTC
.,.,TRBJ1-4,TRBV9,CASSVESANEKLFF,TGTGCCAGCAGCGTGGAGTCTGCTAATGAAAAACTGTTTTTT
.,.,TRBJ2-5,TRBV24-1,CATKEVDSETQYF,TGTGCCACCAAGGAAGTGGACAGCGAGACCCAGTACTTC
.,.,TRBJ1-4,TRBV10-3,CAISEGRSNEKLFF,TGTGCCATCAGTGAGGGACGGAGTAATGAAAAACTGTTTTTT
few,TRBD1,TRBJ1-2,TRBV7-2,CASRPGQGGGYTF,TGTGCCAGCAGGCCGGGACAGGGAGGTGGCTACACCTTC
many,.,TRBJ2-5,TRBV20-1,CSARGPEQETQYF,TGCAGTGCTAGAGGCCCAGAGCAAGAGACCCAGTACTTC
few,.,TRBJ2-7,TRBV7-2,CASSPGGLGSYEQYF,TGTGCCAGCAGCCCAGGGGGACTAGGCTCCTACGAGCAGTACTTC
many,.,TRBJ2-7,TRBV20-1,CSATGSSYEQYF,TGCAGTGCAACAGGGAGCTCCTACGAGCAGTACTTC
few,.,TRBJ2-7,TRBV12-3/TRBV12-4,CASSLGAGPYYEQYF,TGTGCCAGCAGTTTAGGGGCGGGGCCCTACTACGAGCAGTACTTC
.,TRBD1,TRBJ1-2,TRBV29-1,CSVYRGEDGYTF,TGCAGCGTTTACAGGGGGGAAGATGGCTACACCTTC
.,.,TRBJ2-7,TRBV7-8,CASSSRWGSSYNEQYF,TGTGCCAGCAGCTCTAGGTGGGGAAGCTCCTACAATGAGCAGTACTTC
.,.,TRBJ2-3,TRBV6-6,CACAPRGDTQYF,TGTGCCTGCGCTCCTAGGGGAGATACGCAGTATTTT
.,TRBD2,TRBJ2-1,TRBV7-2,CASSLGGGSAYNEQFF,TGTGCCAGCAGCTTAGGGGGCGGGAGTGCGTACAATGAGCAGTTCTTC
few,.,TRBJ1-1,TRBV27,CASSLGRMNTEAFF,TGTGCCAGCAGTTTGGGCAGAATGAACACTGAAGCTTTCTTT
few,.,TRBJ2-1,TRBV29-1,CSISGGGDLGYNEQFF,TGCAGCATCTCTGGGGGCGGGGACCTCGGGTACAATGAGCAGTTCTTC
.,.,TRBJ2-7,TRBV6-6,CASSPLSVRATYEQYF,TGTGCCAGCAGTCCCTTAAGTGTTAGGGCCACCTACGAGCAGTACTTC
.,.,TRBJ2-3,TRBV4-2,CASSQGRAQVDTQYF,TGTGCCAGCAGCCAAGGGAGGGCACAGGTAGATACGCAGTATTTT
.,TRBD1,TRBJ1-1,TRBV6-1,CASSEAWAGGGSTEAFF,TGTGCCAGCAGTGAGGCGTGGGCAGGGGGCGGAAGCACTGAAGCTTTCTTT
.,TRBD2,TRBJ2-7,TRBV20-1,CSASLAGVGEQYF,TGCAGTGCTAGCTTAGCGGGAGTCGGCGAGCAGTACTTC
few,TRBD1,TRBJ1-1,TRBV10-3,CAISEDRGRGGTEAFF,TGTGCCATCAGTGAGGACAGGGGGCGAGGGGGCACTGAAGCTTTCTTT
.,.,TRBJ1-6,TRBV6-5,CASSQRTVLPLHF,TGTGCCAGCAGTCAGAGGACAGTCCTACCCCTCCACTTT
few,.,TRBJ2-1,TRBV20-1,CSARGTTSSYNEQFF,TGCAGTGCTAGAGGGACTACTAGCTCCTACAATGAGCAGTTCTTC
.,TRBD1,TRBJ2-7,TRBV9,CASSVGGTGVHEQYF,TGTGCCAGCAGCGTAGGGGGGACAGGGGTCCACGAGCAGTACTTC
many,.,TRBJ2-3,TRBV29-1,CSVWTEPSTDTQYF,TGCAGCGTCTGGACAGAGCCTAGCACAGATACGCAGTATTTT
.,TRBD1,TRBJ2-3,TRBV3-1,CASSQGDSRGNRDTQYF,TGTGCCAGCAGCCAAGGGGATAGCAGGGGGAACAGAGATACGCAGTATTTT
few,.,TRBJ2-1,TRBV20-1,CSAILGTGEQFF,TGCAGTGCTATCCTCGGGACTGGTGAGCAGTTCTTC
.,.,TRBJ2-7,TRBV5-1,CASSLGQSLGYEQYF,TGCGCCAGCAGCCTCGGACAGAGCCTTGGGTACGAGCAGTACTTC
.,.,TRBJ2-3,TRBV6-1,CASSEDRITDTQYF,TGTGCCAGCAGTGAGGACAGAATCACAGATACGCAGTATTTT
.,TRBD2,TRBJ2-7,TRBV7-3,CASSQELAGSHEQYF,TGTGCCAGCAGCCAAGAACTAGCGGGATCCCACGAGCAGTACTTC
few,.,TRBJ2-7,TRBV6-5,CASSYQGGTYEQYF,TGTGCCAGCAGTTACCAGGGGGGGACCTACGAGCAGTACTTC
.,TRBD2,TRBJ2-3,TRBV27,CASSTGLAGADTQYF,TGTGCCAGCAGTACCGGACTAGCGGGAGCAGATACGCAGTATTTT
.,.,TRBJ1-1,TRBV30,CAWSGLSGAFF,TGTGCCTGGAGTGGACTCAGCGGAGCTTTCTTT
.,TRBD1,TRBJ1-5,TRBV20-1,CSARTGASSNQPQHF,TGCAGTGCCAGGACAGGGGCCTCCAGCAATCAGCCCCAGCATTTT
.,TRBD1,TRBJ2-6,TRBV12-3/TRBV12-4,CASRDRSSGASVLTF,TGTGCCAGCAGGGACAGGAGCTCTGGGGCCAGCGTCCTGACTTTC
.,TRBD2,TRBJ2-7,TRBV7-2,CASSFLAGGLVHEQYF,TGTGCCAGCAGCTTTTTAGCGGGAGGACTGGTCCACGAGCAGTACTTC
.,.,TRBJ2-3,TRBV4-1,CASSQLYQRQGTDTQYF,TGCGCCAGCAGCCAACTCTATCAAAGGCAGGGCACAGATACGCAGTATTTT
.,.,TRBJ2-3,TRBV12-3/TRBV12-4,CASSFGADTQYF,TGTGCCAGCAGTTTCGGGGCAGATACGCAGTATTTT
.,.,TRBJ2-3,TRBV5-1,CASSLAIGTDTQYF,TGCGCCAGCAGCTTGGCCATCGGAACAGATACGCAGTATTTT